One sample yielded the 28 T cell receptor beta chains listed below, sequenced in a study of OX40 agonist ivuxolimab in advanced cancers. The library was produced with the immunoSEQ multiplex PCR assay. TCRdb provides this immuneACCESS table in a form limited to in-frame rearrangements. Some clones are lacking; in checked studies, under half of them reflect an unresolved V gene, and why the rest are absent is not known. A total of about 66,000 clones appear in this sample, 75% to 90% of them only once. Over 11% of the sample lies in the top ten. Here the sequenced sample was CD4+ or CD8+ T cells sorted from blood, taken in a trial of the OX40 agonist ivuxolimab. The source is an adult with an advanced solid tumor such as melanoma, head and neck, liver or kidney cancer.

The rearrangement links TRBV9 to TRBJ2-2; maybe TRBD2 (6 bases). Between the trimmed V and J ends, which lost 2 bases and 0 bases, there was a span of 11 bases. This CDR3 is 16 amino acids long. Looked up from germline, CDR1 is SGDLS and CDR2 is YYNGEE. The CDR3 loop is CASSVFRGSNTGELFF. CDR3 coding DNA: TGTGCCAGCAGCGTTTTCCGGGGGTCGAACACCGGGGAGCTGTTTTTT.

The CDR3 coding sequence is TGCGCCAGCAGCCAAGGGCAGGGGGGCATTCAGTACTTC. It encodes CASSQGQGGIQYF. J is TRBJ2-4 and V is TRBV4-1, with a possible D match to TRBD1 (7 bases). The length of the CDR3 is 13 residues. The V gene lost 1 base and the J gene lost 9 bases, with 10 bases spanning the gap. CDR1 and CDR2 from the germline V gene are MGHRA and YSYEKL.

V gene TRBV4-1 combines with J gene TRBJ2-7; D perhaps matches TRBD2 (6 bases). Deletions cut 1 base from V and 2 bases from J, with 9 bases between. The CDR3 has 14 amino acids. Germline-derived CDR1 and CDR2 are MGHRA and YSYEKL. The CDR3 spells CASSQGGGAYEQYF. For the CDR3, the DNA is TGCGCCAGCAGCCAAGGAGGAGGGGCCTACGAGCAGTACTTC.

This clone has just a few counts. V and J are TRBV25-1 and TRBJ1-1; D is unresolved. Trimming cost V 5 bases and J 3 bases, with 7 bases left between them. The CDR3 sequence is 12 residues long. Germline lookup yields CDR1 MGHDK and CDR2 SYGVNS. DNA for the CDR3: TGTGCCAGCAGTCTGGACCACACTGAAGCTTTCTTT. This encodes CASSLDHTEAFF.

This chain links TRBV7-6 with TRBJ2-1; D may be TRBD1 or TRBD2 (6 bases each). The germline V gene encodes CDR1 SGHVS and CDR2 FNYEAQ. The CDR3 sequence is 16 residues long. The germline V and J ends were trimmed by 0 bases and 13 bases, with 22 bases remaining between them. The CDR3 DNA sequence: TGTGCCAGCAGCTTAGCGAGGTCGGGGGCCGACCGCATTCAGTTCTTC. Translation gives CASSLARSGADRIQFF.

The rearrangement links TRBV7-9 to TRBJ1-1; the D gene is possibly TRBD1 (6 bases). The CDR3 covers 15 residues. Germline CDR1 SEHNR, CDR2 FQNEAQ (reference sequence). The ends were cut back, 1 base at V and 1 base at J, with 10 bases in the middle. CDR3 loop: CASSLVGQWNTEAFF. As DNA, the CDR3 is TGTGCCAGCAGCTTAGTAGGACAGTGGAACACTGAAGCTTTCTTT.

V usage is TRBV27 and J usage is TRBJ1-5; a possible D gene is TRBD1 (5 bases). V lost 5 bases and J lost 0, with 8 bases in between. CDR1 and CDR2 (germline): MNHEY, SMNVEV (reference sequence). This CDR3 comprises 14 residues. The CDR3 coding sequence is TGTGCCAGCAGTACTCAGGGTAGCAATCAGCCCCAGCATTTT. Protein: CASSTQGSNQPQHF.

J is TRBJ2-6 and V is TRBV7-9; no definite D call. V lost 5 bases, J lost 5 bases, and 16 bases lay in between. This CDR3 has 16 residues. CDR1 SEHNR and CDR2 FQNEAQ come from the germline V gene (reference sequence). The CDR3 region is CASSASFGRRANVLTF. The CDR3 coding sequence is TGTGCCAGCAGCGCCTCCTTCGGGCGCCGGGCCAACGTCCTGACTTTC.

The CDR3 sequence: CASSLRGQGHYEQYF. The CDR3 nucleotides are TGTGCCAGCAGCTTAAGGGGACAGGGACATTACGAGCAGTACTTC. The chain links TRBV13 to TRBJ2-7; 9 nucleotides agree with TRBD1. V gave up 2 bases and J gave up 4 bases; unmatched junction bases: 6. The length of the CDR3 is 15 residues. The germline V gene has CDR1 PRHDT and CDR2 FYEKMQ (reference sequence).

The CDR3 sequence: CASSIPGGAGDEQFF. In DNA form, the CDR3 reads TGTGCCAGCAGCATTCCCGGGGGGGCAGGCGATGAGCAGTTCTTC. The chain couples TRBV11-2 to TRBJ2-1, with 8 bases matching TRBD2. J gave up 8 bases and V 5 bases, and 11 bases lay outside the gene matches. The CDR3 runs to 15 residues. Germline V lookup: CDR1 SGHAT, CDR2 FQNNGV.

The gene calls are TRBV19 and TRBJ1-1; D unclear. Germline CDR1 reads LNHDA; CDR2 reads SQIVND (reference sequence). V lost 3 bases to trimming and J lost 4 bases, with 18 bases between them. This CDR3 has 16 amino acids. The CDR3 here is CASSILRGFQVTEAFF. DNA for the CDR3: TGTGCCAGTAGTATCTTGAGAGGGTTTCAGGTCACTGAAGCTTTCTTT.

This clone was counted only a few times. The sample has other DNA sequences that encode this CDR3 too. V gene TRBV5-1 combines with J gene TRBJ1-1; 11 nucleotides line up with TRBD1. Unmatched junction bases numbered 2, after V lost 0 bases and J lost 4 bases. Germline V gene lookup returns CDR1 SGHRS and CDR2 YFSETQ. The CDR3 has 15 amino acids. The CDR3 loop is CASSLEGTGGTEAFF. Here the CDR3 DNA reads TGCGCCAGCAGCTTGGAGGGGACAGGGGGCACTGAAGCTTTCTTT. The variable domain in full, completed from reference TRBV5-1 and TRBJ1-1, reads KAGVTQTPRYLIKTRGQQVTLSCSPISGHRSVSWYQQTPGQGLQFLFEYFSETQRNKGNFPGRFSGRQFSNSRSEMNVSTLELGDSALYLCASSLEGTGGTEAFFGQGTRLTVV.

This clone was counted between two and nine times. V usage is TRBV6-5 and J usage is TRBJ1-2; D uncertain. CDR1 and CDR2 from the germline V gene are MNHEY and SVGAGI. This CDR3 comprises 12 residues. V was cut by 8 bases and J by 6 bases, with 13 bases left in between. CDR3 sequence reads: CASRIGFDGYTF. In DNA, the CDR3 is TGTGCCAGCCGGATCGGATTCGATGGCTACACCTTC.

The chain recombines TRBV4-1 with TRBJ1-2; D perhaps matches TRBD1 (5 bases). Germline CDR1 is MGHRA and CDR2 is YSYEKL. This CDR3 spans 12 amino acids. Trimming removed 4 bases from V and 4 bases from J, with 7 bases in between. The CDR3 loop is CASSRDLYGYTF. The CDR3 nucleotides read TGCGCCAGCAGCCGGGACCTCTATGGCTACACCTTC.

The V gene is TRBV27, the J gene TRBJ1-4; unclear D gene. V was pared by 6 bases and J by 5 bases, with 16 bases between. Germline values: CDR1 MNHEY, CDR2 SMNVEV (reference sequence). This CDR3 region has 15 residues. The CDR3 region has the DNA TGTGCCAGCAGGACAATGGACGGGCGCAATGAAAAACTGTTTTTT. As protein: CASRTMDGRNEKLFF.

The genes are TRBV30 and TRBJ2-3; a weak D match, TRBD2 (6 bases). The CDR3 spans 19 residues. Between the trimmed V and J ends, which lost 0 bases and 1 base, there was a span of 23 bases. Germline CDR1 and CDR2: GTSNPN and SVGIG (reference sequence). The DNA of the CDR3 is TGTGCCTGGAGTGTACTAATGAGAGTGGGGGGTGGGCGCACAGATACGCAGTATTTT. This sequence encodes CAWSVLMRVGGGRTDTQYF.

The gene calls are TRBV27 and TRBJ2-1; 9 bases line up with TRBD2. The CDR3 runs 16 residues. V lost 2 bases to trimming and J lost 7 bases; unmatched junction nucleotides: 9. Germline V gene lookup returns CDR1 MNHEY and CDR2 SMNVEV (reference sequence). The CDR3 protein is CASSLMVAGGTNEQFF. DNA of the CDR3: TGTGCCAGCAGTTTAATGGTGGCGGGAGGGACGAATGAGCAGTTCTTC.

The CDR3 spells CASSQGALPAYEQYF. The CDR3, as DNA: TGCGCCAGCAGCCAAGGGGCCCTACCGGCGTACGAGCAGTACTTC. This chain joins TRBV4-1 and TRBJ2-7; D is ambiguous. Germline lookup yields CDR1 MGHRA and CDR2 YSYEKL. CDR3 length: 15 amino acids. V was clipped by 1 base and J by 4 bases, with 14 bases between them.

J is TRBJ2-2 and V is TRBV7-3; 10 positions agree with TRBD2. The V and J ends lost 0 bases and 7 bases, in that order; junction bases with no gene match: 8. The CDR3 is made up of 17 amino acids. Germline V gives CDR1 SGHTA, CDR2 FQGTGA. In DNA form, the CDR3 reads TGTGCCAGCAGCTTAACCCTAGCGGGAGTTCTGGGCGGGGAGCTGTTTTTT. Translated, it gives CASSLTLAGVLGGELFF.

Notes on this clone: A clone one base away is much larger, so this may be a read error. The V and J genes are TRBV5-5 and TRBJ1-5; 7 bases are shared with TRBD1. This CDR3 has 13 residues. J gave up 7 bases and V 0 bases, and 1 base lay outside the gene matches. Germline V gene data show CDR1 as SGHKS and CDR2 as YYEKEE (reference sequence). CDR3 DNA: TGTGCCAGCAGCTTGGGAGGGGGCCAGCCCCAGCATTTT. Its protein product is CASSLGGGQPQHF.

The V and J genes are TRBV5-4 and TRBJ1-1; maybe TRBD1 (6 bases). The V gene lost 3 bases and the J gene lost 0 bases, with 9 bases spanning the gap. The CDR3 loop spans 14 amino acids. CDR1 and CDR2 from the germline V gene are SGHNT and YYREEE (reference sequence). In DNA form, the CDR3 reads TGTGCCAGCAGCTCGGGACACATGAACACTGAAGCTTTCTTT. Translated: CASSSGHMNTEAFF.

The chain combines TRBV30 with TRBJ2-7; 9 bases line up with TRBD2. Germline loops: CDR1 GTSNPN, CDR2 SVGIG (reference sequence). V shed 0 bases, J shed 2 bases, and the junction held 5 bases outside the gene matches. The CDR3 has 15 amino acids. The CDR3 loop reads CAWSVASGATYEQYF. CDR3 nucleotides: TGTGCCTGGAGTGTAGCTAGCGGGGCGACCTACGAGCAGTACTTC.

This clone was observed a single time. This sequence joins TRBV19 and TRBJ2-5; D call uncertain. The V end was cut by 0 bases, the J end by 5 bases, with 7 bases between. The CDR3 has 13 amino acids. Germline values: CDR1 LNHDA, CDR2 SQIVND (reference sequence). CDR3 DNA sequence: TGTGCCAGTAGTATAGACAGCGAGGAGACCCAGTACTTC. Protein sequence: CASSIDSEETQYF.

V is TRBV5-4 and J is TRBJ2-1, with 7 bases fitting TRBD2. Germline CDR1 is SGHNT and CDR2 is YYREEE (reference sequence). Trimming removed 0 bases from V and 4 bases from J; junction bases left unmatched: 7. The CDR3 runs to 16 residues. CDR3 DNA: TGTGCCAGCAGCTTGGCCGTGGCGGGAGCTTACAATGAGCAGTTCTTC. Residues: CASSLAVAGAYNEQFF.

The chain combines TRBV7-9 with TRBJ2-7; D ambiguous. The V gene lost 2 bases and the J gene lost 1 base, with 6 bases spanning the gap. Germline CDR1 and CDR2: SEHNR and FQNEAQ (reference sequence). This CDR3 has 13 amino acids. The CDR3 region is CASSLITSYEQYF. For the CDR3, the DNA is TGTGCCAGCAGCTTAATTACATCCTACGAGCAGTACTTC.

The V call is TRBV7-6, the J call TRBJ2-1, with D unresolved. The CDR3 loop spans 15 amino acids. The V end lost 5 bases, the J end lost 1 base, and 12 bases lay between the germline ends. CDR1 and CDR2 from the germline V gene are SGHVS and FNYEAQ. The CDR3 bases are TGTGCCAGCAGCGCCCCTAACGTTTCCTACAATGAGCAGTTCTTC. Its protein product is CASSAPNVSYNEQFF.

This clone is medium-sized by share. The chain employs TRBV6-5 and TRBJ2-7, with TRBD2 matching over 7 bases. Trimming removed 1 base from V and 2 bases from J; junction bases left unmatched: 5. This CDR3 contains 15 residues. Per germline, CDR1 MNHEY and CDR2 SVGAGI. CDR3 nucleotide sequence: TGTGCCAGCAGTTACTTTCCCAGCGGGACCTACGAGCAGTACTTC. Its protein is CASSYFPSGTYEQYF.

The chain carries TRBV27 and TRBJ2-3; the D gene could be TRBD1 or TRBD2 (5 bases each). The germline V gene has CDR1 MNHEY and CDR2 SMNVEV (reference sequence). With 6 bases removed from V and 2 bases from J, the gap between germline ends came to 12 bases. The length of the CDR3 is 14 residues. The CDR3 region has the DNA TGTGCCAGCAGGCCGGGACCATCCACAGATACGCAGTATTTT. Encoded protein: CASRPGPSTDTQYF.